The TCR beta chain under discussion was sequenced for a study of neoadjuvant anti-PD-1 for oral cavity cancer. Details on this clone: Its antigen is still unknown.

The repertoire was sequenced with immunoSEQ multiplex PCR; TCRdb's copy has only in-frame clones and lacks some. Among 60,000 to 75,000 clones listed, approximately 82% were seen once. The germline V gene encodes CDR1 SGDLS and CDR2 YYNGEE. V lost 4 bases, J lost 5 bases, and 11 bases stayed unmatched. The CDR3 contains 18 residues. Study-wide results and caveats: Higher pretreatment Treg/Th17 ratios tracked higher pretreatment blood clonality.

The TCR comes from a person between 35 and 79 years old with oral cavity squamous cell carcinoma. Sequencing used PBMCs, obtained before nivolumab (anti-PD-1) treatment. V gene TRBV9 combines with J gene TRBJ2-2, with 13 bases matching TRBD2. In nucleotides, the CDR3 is TGTGCCAGCAGCCCCCAGAAGGGACTAGCGGGACAAACCGGGGAGCTGTTTTTT. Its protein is CASSPQKGLAGQTGELFF.